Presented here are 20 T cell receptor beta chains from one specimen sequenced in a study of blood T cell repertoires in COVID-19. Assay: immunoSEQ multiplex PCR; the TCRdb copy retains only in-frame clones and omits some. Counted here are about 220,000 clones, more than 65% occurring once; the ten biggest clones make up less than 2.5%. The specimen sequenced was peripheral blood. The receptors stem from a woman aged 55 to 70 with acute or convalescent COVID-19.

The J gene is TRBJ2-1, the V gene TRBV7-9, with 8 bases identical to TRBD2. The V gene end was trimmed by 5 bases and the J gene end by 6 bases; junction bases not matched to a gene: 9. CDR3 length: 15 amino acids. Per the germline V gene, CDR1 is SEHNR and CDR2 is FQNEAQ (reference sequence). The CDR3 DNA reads TGTGCCAGCAGCCCGCCATCGGGGGGGCTCAATGAGCAGTTCTTC. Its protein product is CASSPPSGGLNEQFF.

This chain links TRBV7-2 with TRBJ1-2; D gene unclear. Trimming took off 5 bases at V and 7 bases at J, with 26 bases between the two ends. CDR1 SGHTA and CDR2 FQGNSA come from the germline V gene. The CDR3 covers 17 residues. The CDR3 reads CASSAELSFRGGFGYTF. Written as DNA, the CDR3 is TGTGCCAGCAGCGCCGAACTTAGCTTTCGGGGTGGGTTTGGCTACACCTTC.

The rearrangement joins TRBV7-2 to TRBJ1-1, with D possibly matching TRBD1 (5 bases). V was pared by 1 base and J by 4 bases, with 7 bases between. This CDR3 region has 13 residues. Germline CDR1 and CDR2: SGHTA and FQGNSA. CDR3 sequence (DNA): TGTGCCAGCAGCTTAGGGGGCACCACTGAAGCTTTCTTT. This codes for CASSLGGTTEAFF.

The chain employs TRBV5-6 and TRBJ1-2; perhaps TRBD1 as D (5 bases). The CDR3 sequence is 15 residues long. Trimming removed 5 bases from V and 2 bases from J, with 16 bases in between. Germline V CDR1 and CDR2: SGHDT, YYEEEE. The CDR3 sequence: CASRQETLSNYGYTF. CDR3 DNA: TGTGCCAGCAGACAGGAGACACTAAGCAACTATGGCTACACCTTC.

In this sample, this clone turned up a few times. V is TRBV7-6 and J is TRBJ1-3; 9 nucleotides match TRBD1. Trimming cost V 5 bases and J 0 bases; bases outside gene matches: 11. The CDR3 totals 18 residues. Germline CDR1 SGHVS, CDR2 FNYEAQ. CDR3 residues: CASSPILGTGSSGNTIYF. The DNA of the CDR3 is TGTGCCAGCAGCCCTATTTTGGGGACAGGGAGCTCTGGAAACACCATATATTTT.

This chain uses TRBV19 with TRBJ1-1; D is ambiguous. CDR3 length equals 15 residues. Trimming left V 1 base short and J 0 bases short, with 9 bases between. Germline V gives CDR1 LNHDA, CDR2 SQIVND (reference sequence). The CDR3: CASSIGADMNTEAFF. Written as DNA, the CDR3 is TGTGCCAGTAGTATAGGCGCCGATATGAACACTGAAGCTTTCTTT.

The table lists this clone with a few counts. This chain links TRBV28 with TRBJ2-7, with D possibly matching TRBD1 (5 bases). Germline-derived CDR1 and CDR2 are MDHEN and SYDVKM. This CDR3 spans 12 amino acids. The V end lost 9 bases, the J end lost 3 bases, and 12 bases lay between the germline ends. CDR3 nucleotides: TGTGCCAGTCAGGGATCGGTCTACGAGCAGTACTTC. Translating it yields CASQGSVYEQYF.

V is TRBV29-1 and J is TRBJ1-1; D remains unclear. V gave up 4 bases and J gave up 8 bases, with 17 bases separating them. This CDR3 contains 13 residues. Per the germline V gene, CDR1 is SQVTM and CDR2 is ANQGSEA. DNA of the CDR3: TGCAGCGTTGGGTCGGGTGGCGATATCGAAGCTTTCTTT. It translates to CSVGSGGDIEAFF.

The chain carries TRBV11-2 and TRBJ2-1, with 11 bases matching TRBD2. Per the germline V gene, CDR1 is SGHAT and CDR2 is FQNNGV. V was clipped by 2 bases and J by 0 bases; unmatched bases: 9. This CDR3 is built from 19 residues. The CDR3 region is CASSLRASGGPSSYNEQFF. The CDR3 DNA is TGTGCCAGCAGCTTACGGGCTAGCGGGGGGCCGAGCTCCTACAATGAGCAGTTCTTC.

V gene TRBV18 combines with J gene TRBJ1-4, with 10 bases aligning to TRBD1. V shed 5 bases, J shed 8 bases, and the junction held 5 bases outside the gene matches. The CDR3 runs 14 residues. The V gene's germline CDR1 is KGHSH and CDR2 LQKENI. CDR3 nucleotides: TGTGCCAGCTCAACCGGGACAGGGGAAGAAAAACTGTTTTTT. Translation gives CASSTGTGEEKLFF.

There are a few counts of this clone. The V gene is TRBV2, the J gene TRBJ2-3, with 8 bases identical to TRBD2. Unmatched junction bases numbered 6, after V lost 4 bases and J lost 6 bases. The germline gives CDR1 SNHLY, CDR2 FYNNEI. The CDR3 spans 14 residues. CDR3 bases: TGTGCCAGCAGTGGTGCGACTAGCGTTGATACGCAGTATTTT. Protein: CASSGATSVDTQYF.

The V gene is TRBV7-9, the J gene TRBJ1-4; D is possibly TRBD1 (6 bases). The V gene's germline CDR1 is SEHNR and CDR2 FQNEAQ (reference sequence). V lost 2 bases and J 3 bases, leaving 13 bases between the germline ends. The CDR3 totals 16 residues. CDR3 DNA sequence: TGTGCCAGCAGCTTATATTTACAGGGCCCTAATGAAAAACTGTTTTTT. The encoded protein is CASSLYLQGPNEKLFF.

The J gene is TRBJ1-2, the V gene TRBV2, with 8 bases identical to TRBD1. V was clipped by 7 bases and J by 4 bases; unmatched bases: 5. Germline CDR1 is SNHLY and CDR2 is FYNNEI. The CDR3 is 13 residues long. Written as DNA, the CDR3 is TGTGCCAGCATTCAGGACAGGGCCTATGGCTACACCTTC. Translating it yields CASIQDRAYGYTF.

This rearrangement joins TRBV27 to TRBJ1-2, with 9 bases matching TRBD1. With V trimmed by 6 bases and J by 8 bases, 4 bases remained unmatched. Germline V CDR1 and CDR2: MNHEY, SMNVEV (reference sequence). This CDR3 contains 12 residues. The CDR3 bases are TGTGCCAGCAGACAGGGGGCTAAGGGCTACACCTTC. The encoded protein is CASRQGAKGYTF.

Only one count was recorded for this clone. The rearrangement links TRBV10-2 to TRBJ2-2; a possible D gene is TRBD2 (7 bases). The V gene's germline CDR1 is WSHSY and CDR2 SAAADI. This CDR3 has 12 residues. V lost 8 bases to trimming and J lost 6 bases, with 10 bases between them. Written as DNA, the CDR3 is TGCGCCAGCCACGGGGGGCCCGGGGAGCTGTTTTTT. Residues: CASHGGPGELFF.

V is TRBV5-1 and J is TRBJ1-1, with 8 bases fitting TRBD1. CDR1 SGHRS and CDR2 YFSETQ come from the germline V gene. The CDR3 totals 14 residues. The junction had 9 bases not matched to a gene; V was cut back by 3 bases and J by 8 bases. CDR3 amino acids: CASSSDRVGAEAFF. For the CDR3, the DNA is TGCGCCAGCAGCTCGGACAGGGTAGGAGCGGAAGCTTTCTTT.

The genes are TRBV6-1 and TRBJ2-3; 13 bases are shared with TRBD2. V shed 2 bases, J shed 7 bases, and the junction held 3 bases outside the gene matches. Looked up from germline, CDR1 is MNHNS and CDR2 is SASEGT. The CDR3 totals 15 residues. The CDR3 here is CASSETSGGVNTQYF. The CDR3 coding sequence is TGTGCCAGCAGTGAAACTAGCGGGGGGGTAAATACGCAGTATTTT.

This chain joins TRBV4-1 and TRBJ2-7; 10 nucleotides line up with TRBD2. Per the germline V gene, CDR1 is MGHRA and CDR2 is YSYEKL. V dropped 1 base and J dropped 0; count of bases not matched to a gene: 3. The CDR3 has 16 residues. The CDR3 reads CASSQVSGGASYEQYF. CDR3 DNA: TGCGCCAGCAGCCAAGTGAGCGGGGGGGCCTCCTACGAGCAGTACTTC.

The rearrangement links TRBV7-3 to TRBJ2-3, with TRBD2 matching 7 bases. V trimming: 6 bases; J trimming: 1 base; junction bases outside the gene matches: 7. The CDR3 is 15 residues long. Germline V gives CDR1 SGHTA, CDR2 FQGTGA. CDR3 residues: CASSPSGLGTDTQYF. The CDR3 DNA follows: TGTGCCAGCAGTCCTAGCGGTTTGGGCACAGATACGCAGTATTTT.

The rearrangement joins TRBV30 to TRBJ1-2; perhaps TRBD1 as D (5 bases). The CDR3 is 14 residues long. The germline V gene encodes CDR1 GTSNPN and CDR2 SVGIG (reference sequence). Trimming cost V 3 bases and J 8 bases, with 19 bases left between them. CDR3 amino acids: CAWRSGTQLRGYTF. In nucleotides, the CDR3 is TGTGCCTGGAGGAGTGGGACTCAGCTGAGGGGCTACACCTTC.